A selection of T cell receptor beta chains follows, all from one sample in a study of T cell responses to AZD1222 COVID-19 vaccine. Profiling relied on immunoSEQ multiplex PCR, and the TCRdb table lists in-frame clones only, not all of them. The table has some 200,000 clones, approximately 95% seen once. The specimen was peripheral blood, collected on day 0 of AZD1222 vaccination. All receptors come from an adult in good health. Both conserved end residues are part of each CDR3. D genes are given only for firm matches. A clone size is listed for some rows: how often the clone was seen (once, few, many), or a class if it is expanded.

-,TRBV5-8,TRBJ1-5,-,CASRRQVYSNQPQHF,TGTGCCAGCAGGAGACAGGTTTATAGCAATCAGCCCCAGCATTTT
-,TRBV5-1,TRBJ2-7,-,CASSLNTGYEQYF,TGCGCCAGCAGCTTGAATACCGGCTACGAGCAGTACTTC
TRBD2,TRBV6-5,TRBJ2-7,-,CASPSSGEHYEQYF,TGTGCCAGCCCTTCTAGCGGGGAACACTACGAGCAGTACTTC
TRBD1,TRBV3-1/TRBV3-2,TRBJ1-2,-,CASSHQTGGGYTF,TGTGCCAGCAGCCATCAGACAGGGGGTGGCTACACCTTC
-,TRBV5-1,TRBJ1-1,-,CASSSTGREAFF,TGCGCCAGCAGCTCGACAGGCCGTGAAGCTTTCTTT
TRBD2,TRBV4-1,TRBJ2-1,few,CASSQGRGRDNEQFF,TGCGCCAGCAGCCAAGGGCGGGGGAGAGACAATGAGCAGTTCTTC
TRBD2,TRBV7-6,TRBJ2-3,once,CASSASGARTDTQYF,TGTGCCAGCAGCGCTAGCGGGGCCCGCACAGATACGCAGTATTTT
-,TRBV6-1,TRBJ2-7,-,CASSEPPHTGTSYEQYF,TGTGCCAGCAGCGAACCCCCGCACACAGGGACTTCCTACGAGCAGTACTTC
TRBD2,TRBV3-1/TRBV3-2,TRBJ2-1,-,CASSQDELRASGSGWGYNEQFF,TGTGCCAGCAGCCAAGATGAGTTGAGGGCTAGCGGGAGTGGGTGGGGGTACAATGAGCAGTTCTTC
-,TRBV9,TRBJ1-3,-,CASSVGRAGNTIYF,TGTGCCAGCAGCGTAGGTAGGGCTGGAAACACCATATATTTT
-,TRBV19,TRBJ1-5,-,CASSTSLGAVQPQHF,TGTGCCAGTAGTACTTCTTTGGGCGCGGTTCAGCCCCAGCATTTT
-,TRBV20-1,TRBJ1-1,-,CSARGFSEAFF,TGCAGTGCCCGAGGGTTTTCTGAAGCTTTCTTT
TRBD2,TRBV5-1,TRBJ2-1,-,CASSLMATSSGLYNEQFF,TGCGCCAGCAGCTTGATGGCTACCTCTAGCGGATTATACAATGAGCAGTTCTTC
-,TRBV18,TRBJ2-7,-,CASSPGHQGSYEQYF,TGTGCCAGCTCACCAGGCCATCAAGGGTCCTACGAGCAGTACTTC
-,TRBV7-6,TRBJ1-3,-,CASSHPRGLGGNTIYF,TGTGCCAGCAGCCATCCCCGGGGGCTTGGTGGAAACACCATATATTTT
-,TRBV9,TRBJ1-2,once,CASSGIGGYTF,TGTGCCAGCAGCGGGATCGGGGGCTACACCTTC
-,TRBV19,TRBJ1-5,-,CASSIVRVGQPQHF,TGTGCCAGTAGTATAGTCCGGGTTGGCCAGCCCCAGCATTTT
-,TRBV5-4,TRBJ1-1,few,CASSWEGRGSMNTEAFF,TGTGCCAGCAGCTGGGAGGGCAGGGGATCTATGAACACTGAAGCTTTCTTT
-,TRBV5-1,TRBJ1-2,-,CASSFAGSDGYTF,TGCGCCAGCAGCTTTGCTGGGTCGGATGGCTACACCTTC
TRBD2,TRBV14,TRBJ2-1,-,CASSPYGGGTYNEQFF,TGTGCCAGCAGCCCGTACGGCGGGGGGACCTACAATGAGCAGTTCTTC
-,TRBV14,TRBJ2-7,-,CASSPGDQFYEQYF,TGTGCCAGCAGCCCAGGGGATCAATTCTACGAGCAGTACTTC
TRBD1,TRBV18,TRBJ1-2,-,CASSLGTGGSRYTF,TGTGCCAGCTCACTAGGGACAGGGGGTTCGCGCTACACCTTC
-,TRBV5-4,TRBJ1-6,-,CASSLEPDSPLHF,TGTGCCAGCAGCTTGGAACCTGATTCACCCCTCCACTTT
TRBD2,TRBV9,TRBJ2-1,-,CASSVAGFHKAGGRNEQFF,TGTGCCAGCAGCGTAGCTGGGTTTCACAAGGCGGGAGGGCGCAATGAGCAGTTCTTC
-,TRBV10-3,TRBJ1-5,-,CAIRGDNNQPQHF,TGTGCCATCCGAGGGGACAATAATCAGCCCCAGCATTTT
TRBD1,TRBV11-2,TRBJ1-1,-,CASSFGQGSTEAFF,TGTGCCAGCAGCTTTGGACAGGGGAGCACTGAAGCTTTCTTT
-,TRBV5-1,TRBJ2-5,-,CASSLVPAGETQYF,TGCGCCAGCAGCTTGGTCCCGGCAGGGGAGACCCAGTACTTC
-,TRBV6-1,TRBJ1-2,-,CASSDPATGSRWGYTF,TGTGCCAGCAGTGATCCCGCCACAGGGTCCCGTTGGGGCTACACCTTC